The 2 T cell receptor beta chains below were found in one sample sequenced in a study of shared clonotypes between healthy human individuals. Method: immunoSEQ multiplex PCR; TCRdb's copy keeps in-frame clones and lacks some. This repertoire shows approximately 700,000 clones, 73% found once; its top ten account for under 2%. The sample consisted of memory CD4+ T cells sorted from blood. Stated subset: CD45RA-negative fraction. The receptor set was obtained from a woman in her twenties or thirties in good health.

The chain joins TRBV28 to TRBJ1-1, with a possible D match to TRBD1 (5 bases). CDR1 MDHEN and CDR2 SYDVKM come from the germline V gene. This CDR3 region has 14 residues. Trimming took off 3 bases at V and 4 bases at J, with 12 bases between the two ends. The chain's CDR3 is CASSFRGAVTEAFF. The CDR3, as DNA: TGTGCCAGCAGTTTTCGCGGGGCGGTCACTGAAGCTTTCTTT.

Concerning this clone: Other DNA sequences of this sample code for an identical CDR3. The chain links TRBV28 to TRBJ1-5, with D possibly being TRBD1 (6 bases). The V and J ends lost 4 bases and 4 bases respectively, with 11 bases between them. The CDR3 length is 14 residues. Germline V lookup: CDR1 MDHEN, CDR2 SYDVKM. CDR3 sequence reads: CASSSGQINQPQHF. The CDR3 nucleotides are TGTGCCAGCAGTTCTGGACAGATAAATCAGCCCCAGCATTTT.